The 8 T cell receptor beta chains below all came from one sample that was sequenced in a study of early T cells in non-severe SARS-CoV-2 infection. In TCRdb, the 5' RACE reads were re-called with MiXCR into one record per CDR3 protein. The sample contains fewer than 85,000 distinct CDR3 sequences, approximately 12% of which appear only once. The sequencing input was whole blood. These receptors all stem from an adult who was a healthcare worker with PCR-confirmed SARS-CoV-2 infection or an uninfected control (not recorded which).

The chain uses TRBV19 and TRBJ2-7; 10 bases line up with TRBD2. With V trimmed by 4 bases and J by 2 bases, 2 bases remained unmatched. The germline CDR1 and CDR2 sequences are LNHDA and SQIVND (reference sequence). This CDR3 spans 14 amino acids. The CDR3, as DNA: TGTGCCAGTAGTAGGACTAGCGGAGCCTACGAGCAGTACTTC. The encoded protein is CASSRTSGAYEQYF.

This clonotype was found many times. This rearrangement joins TRBV7-9 to TRBJ1-2; 7 bases fit TRBD1. CDR3 size: 14 residues. Per the germline V gene, CDR1 is SEHNR and CDR2 is FQNEAQ (reference sequence). Trimming at V came to 3 bases and at J to 4 bases, leaving 5 bases not matched to a gene. CDR3 loop: CASSFSGTAYGYTF. In DNA, the CDR3 is TGTGCCAGCAGCTTTTCCGGGACAGCCTATGGCTACACCTTC.

This clonotype has at least ten counts. CDR3 nucleotide sequence: TGTGCCAGCAGTGTACCGGGGTCCGGGGAGCTGTTTTTT. Residues: CASSVPGSGELFF. The J gene is TRBJ2-2, the V gene TRBV2; D perhaps matches TRBD2 (5 bases). With 4 bases removed from V and 6 bases from J, the gap between germline ends came to 9 bases. This CDR3 region has 13 residues. CDR1 SNHLY and CDR2 FYNNEI come from the germline V gene.

This clonotype was recorded at least ten times. The rearrangement links TRBV12-5 to TRBJ2-3; the D is unclear. Germline V gene lookup returns CDR1 LGHNT and CDR2 FRNRAP. Trimming left V 0 bases short and J 2 bases short, with 9 bases between. The CDR3 is 15 residues long. CDR3 bases: TGTGCTAGTGGTTTGGTAAAAAGGGTCACAGATACGCAGTATTTT. Translated: CASGLVKRVTDTQYF.

This clonotype showed up just a few times. The rearrangement uses TRBV6-1 and TRBJ2-7; tentative D call: TRBD1 (6 bases). The CDR3 is 12 amino acids. Trimming took 11 bases from V and 4 from J, leaving 15 bases between them. Per the germline V gene, CDR1 is MNHNS and CDR2 is SASEGT. In DNA form, the CDR3 reads TGTGCCGGCCGAACAGGGATATACGAGCAGTACTTC. Amino acid sequence: CAGRTGIYEQYF.

This chain joins TRBV29-1 and TRBJ1-1, with D perhaps matching TRBD1 (6 bases). Trimming stripped 6 bases from V and 5 bases from J, with 13 bases between. In germline, CDR1 is SQVTM, CDR2 ANQGSEA. The CDR3 sequence is 12 residues long. CDR3 DNA sequence: TGCAGCGTAGAGGGGGAACAGACTGAAGCTTTCTTT. It is translated as CSVEGEQTEAFF.

A few counts support this clonotype. This chain connects TRBV5-1 to TRBJ2-7, with 7 bases that match TRBD2. CDR1 is SGHRS and CDR2 is YFSETQ in the germline V gene. V lost 5 bases and J lost 6; bases outside the gene matches: 11. The CDR3 extends over 14 amino acids. The CDR3 reads CASSRDWGGVEQYF. CDR3 sequence (DNA): TGCGCCAGCAGTCGTGACTGGGGAGGGGTCGAGCAGTACTTC.

V gene TRBV12-3 or TRBV12-4 combines with J gene TRBJ1-4; D gene ambiguous. There are 14 residues in the CDR3. V was shortened by 5 bases and J by 8 bases, with 15 bases between the two germline ends. The CDR3 coding sequence is TGTGCCAGCAGTGGACCGGGAAGAAGAGAAAAACTGTTTTTT. This codes for CASSGPGRREKLFF.